What follows describes a single T cell receptor (beta chain). This CDR3 is built from 13 residues. The V end was cut by 5 bases, the J end by 3 bases, with 10 bases between. In germline, CDR1 is LNHDA, CDR2 SQIVND (reference sequence). This sample stems from a study of cytomegalovirus exposure and HLA in healthy donors. The primer mix had 60 Vbeta and 13 Jbeta primers. Assay used: immunoSEQ multiplex PCR; TCRdb lists only in-frame clones, some missing. Here the sample spans about 120,000 clones, under 85% being singletons. The receptor was derived from a man younger than 30 in good health and CMV-seropositive. Sequencing was performed on PBMCs. V gene TRBV19 combines with J gene TRBJ1-2, with D possibly being TRBD1 (5 bases). DNA of the CDR3: TGTGCCAGTAGTTCGTCGGGGGACTATGGCTACACCTTC. It specifies CASSSSGDYGYTF.